The present TCR beta chain was sequenced within a study of identifying expanded T cells in peripheral blood. Study observations and caveats: About 1.2 clones differed between technical replicates, versus 16.4 and 19 over time. Clone count variance between roughly 2-week samples rose with total template count.

No infections or other immune events were documented during collection. This clone was picked up one time. Antigen: not known. The method was immunoSEQ multiplex PCR; TCRdb's version includes in-frame clones alone and lacks a portion of them. The data contain some 72,000 clones, roughly 90% of them seen just once; the ten biggest clones take up under 3.5%. This sequence originates from a person aged 18 to 70 in good health. The source material was blood.

The CDR3 protein is CSASGDLSYEQYF. DNA of the CDR3: TGCAGCGCTTCAGGGGACCTCTCCTACGAGCAGTACTTC. This rearrangement joins TRBV29-1 to TRBJ2-7; D is possibly TRBD1 (6 bases). V was cut by 7 bases and J by 0 bases, with 13 bases left in between. The CDR3 extends over 13 amino acids. Germline-derived CDR1 and CDR2 are SQVTM and ANQGSEA.